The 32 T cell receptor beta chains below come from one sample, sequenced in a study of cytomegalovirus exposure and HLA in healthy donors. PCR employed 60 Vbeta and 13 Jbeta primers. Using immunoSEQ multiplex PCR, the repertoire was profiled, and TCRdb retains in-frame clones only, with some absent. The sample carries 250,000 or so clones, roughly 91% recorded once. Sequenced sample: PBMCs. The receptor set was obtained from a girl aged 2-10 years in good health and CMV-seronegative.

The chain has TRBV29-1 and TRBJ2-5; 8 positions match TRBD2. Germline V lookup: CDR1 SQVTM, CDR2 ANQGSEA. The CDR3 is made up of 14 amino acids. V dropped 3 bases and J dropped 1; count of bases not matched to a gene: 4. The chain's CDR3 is CSVDSAGGQETQYF. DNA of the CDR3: TGCAGCGTTGATTCGGCGGGGGGCCAAGAGACCCAGTACTTC.

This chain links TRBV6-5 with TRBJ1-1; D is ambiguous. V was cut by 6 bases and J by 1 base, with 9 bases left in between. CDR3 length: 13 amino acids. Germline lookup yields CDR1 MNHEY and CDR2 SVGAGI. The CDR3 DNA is TGTGCCAGCAGCAATAACAGGAACACTGAAGCTTTCTTT. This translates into CASSNNRNTEAFF.

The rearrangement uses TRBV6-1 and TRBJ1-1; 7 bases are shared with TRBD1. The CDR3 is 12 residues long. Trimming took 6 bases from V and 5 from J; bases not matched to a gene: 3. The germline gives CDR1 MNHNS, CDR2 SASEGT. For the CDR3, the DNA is TGTGCCAGCAGGCACAGGGGAACTGAAGCTTTCTTT. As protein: CASRHRGTEAFF.

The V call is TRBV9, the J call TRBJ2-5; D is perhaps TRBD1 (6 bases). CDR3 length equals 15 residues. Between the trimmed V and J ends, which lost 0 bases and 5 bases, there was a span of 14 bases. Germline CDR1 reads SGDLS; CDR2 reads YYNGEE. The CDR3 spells CASSVGQGIGETQYF. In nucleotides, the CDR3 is TGTGCCAGCAGCGTAGGGCAGGGGATCGGGGAGACCCAGTACTTC.

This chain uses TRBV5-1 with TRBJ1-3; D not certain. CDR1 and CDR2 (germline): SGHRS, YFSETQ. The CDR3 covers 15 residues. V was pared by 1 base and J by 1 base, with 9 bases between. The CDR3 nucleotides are TGCGCCAGCAGCTTGAACGGAGGATCTGGAAACACCATATATTTT. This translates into CASSLNGGSGNTIYF.

The CDR3 DNA follows: TGCGCCAGCAGTGCGGAGGGTTGGATGAACACTGAAGCTTTCTTT. Translating it yields CASSAEGWMNTEAFF. The chain is built from TRBV10-1 and TRBJ1-1; D is undetermined. Germline lookup yields CDR1 WNHNN and CDR2 SYGVQD (reference sequence). The CDR3 is 15 amino acids. With 4 bases removed from V and 0 bases from J, the gap between germline ends came to 12 bases.

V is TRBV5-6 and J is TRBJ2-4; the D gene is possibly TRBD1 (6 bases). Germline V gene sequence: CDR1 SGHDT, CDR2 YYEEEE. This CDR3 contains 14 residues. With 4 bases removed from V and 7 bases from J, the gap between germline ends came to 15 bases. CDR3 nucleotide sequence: TGTGCCAGCAGCCCGCGACAGGATTCGAACATTCAGTACTTC. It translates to CASSPRQDSNIQYF. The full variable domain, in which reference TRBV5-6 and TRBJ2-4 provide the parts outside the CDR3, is DAGVTQSPTHLIKTRGQQVTLRCSPKSGHDTVSWYQQALGQGPQFIFQYYEEEERQRGNFPDRFSGHQFPNYSSELNVNALLLGDSALYLCASSPRQDSNIQYFGAGTRLSVL.

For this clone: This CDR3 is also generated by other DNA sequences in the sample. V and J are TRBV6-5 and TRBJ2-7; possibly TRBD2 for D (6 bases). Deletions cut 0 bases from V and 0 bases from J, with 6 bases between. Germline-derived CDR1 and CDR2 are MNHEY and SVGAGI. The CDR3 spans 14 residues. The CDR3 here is CASSYSGSSYEQYF. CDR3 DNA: TGTGCCAGCAGTTACTCCGGGAGCTCCTACGAGCAGTACTTC.

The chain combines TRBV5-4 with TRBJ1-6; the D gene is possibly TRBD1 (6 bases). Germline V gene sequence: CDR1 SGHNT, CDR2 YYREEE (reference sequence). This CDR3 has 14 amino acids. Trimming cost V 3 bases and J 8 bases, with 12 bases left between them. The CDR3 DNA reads TGTGCCAGCAGCTCTGGGGACAACTATTCACCCCTCCACTTT. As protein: CASSSGDNYSPLHF.

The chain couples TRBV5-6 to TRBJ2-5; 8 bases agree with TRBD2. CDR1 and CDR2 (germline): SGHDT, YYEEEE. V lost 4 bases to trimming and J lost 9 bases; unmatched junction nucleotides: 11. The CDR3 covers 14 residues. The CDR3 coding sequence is TGTGCCAGCAGCGCAACCGGGACTAGGGAGTCCCAGTACTTC. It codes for CASSATGTRESQYF.

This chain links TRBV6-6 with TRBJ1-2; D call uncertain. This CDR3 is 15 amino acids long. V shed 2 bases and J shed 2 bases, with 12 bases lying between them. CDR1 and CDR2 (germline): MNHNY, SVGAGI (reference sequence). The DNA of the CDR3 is TGTGCCAGCAGTTACCGTACCGGGATCAACTATGGCTACACCTTC. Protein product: CASSYRTGINYGYTF.

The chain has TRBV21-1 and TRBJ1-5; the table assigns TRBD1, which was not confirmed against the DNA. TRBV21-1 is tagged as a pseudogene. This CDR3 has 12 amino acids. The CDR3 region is CASMQGWQPQHF. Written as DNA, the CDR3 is TGTGCCAGCATGCAGGGATGGCAGCCCCAGCATTTT.

CDR3 protein: CASTRIDLASYEQYF. CDR3 nucleotides: TGCGCCAGCACACGAATAGATCTAGCGTCCTACGAGCAGTACTTC. This sequence joins TRBV10-2 and TRBJ2-7, with D tentatively TRBD2 (6 bases). From germline, CDR1 is WSHSY and CDR2 SAAADI. Trimming pared 7 bases from V and 1 base from J, leaving 17 bases between. The CDR3 consists of 15 residues.

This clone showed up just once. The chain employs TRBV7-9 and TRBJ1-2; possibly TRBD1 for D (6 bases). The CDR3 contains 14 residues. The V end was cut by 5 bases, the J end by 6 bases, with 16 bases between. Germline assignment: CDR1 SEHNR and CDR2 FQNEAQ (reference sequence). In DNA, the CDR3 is TGTGCCAGCAGCCCGGAATCCGGGACACATGGCTACACCTTC. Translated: CASSPESGTHGYTF.

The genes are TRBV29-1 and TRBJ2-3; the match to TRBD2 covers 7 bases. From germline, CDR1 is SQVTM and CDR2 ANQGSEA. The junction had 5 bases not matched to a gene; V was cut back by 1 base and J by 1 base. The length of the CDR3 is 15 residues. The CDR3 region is CSVEVLAAGTDTQYF. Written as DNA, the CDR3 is TGCAGCGTTGAAGTCCTAGCGGCGGGCACAGATACGCAGTATTTT.

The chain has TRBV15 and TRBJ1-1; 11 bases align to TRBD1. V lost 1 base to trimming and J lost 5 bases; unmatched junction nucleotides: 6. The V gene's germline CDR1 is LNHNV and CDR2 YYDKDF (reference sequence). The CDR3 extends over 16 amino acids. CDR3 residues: CATSRAIGTGGTEAFF. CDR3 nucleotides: TGTGCCACCAGCAGAGCCATCGGGACAGGGGGAACTGAAGCTTTCTTT.

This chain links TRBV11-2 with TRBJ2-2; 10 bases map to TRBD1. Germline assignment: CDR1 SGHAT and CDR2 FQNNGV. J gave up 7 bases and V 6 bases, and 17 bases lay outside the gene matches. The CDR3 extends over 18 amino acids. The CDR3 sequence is CASRNLKPGQGIGGELFF. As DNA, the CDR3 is TGTGCCAGCAGAAATCTAAAGCCGGGACAGGGGATTGGCGGGGAGCTGTTTTTT.

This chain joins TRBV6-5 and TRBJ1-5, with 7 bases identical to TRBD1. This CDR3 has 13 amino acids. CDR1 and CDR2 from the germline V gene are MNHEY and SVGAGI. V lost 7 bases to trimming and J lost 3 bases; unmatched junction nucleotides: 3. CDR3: CASTDRANQPQHF. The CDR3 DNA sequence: TGTGCCAGCACCGACAGGGCCAATCAGCCCCAGCATTTT.

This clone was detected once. Written as DNA, the CDR3 is TGTGCCAGCAGTGCGCCGGGGACACTGTCCGGGGAGCTGTTTTTT. Amino acids: CASSAPGTLSGELFF. The rearrangement uses TRBV6-1 and TRBJ2-2; TRBD1 is a possible D gene (6 bases). This CDR3 is 15 amino acids long. Trimming removed 4 bases at V and 6 bases at J, with 15 bases between. Germline values: CDR1 MNHNS, CDR2 SASEGT.

CDR3 bases: TGTGCCAGCAGGACGATAGGACAGGTCTCCTACGAGCAGTACTTC. Its translation: CASRTIGQVSYEQYF. The chain uses TRBV11-2 and TRBJ2-7; 7 bases are a match to TRBD1. The CDR3 has 15 residues. The ends lost 6 bases at V and 0 bases at J; junction bases unmatched: 8. Per the germline V gene, CDR1 is SGHAT and CDR2 is FQNNGV.

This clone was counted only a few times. CDR3 amino acids: CASRGTENTEAFF. CDR3 DNA sequence: TGTGCCAGCAGGGGGACAGAGAACACTGAAGCTTTCTTT. V is TRBV7-9 and J is TRBJ1-1, with 7 bases fitting TRBD1. Trimming removed 6 bases from V and 1 base from J; junction bases left unmatched: 2. The CDR3 consists of 13 residues. Germline V gene lookup returns CDR1 SEHNR and CDR2 FQNEAQ (reference sequence).

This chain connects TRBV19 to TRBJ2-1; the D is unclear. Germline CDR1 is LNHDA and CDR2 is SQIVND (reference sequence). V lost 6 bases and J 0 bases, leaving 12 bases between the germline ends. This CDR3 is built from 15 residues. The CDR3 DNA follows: TGTGCCAGTAGGCTAGGCCCTAGCTCCTACAATGAGCAGTTCTTC. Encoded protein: CASRLGPSSYNEQFF.

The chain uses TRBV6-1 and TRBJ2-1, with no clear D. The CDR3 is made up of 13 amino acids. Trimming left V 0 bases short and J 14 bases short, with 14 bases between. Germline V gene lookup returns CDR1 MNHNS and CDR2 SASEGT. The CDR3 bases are TGTGCCAGCAGTGAAGCGTACAATTATCATAAGTTCTTC. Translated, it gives CASSEAYNYHKFF.

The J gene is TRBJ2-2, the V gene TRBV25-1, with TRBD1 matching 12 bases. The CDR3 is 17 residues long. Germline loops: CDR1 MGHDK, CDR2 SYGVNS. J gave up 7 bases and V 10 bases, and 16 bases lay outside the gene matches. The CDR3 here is CANSGFTRDRGHGELFF. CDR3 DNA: TGTGCCAATTCAGGGTTTACCCGGGACAGGGGGCACGGGGAGCTGTTTTTT. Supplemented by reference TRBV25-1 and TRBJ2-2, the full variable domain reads EADIYQTPRYLVIGTGKKITLECSQTMGHDKMYWYQQDPGMELHLIHYSYGVNSTEKGDLSSESTVSRIRTEHFPLTLESARPSHTSQYLCANSGFTRDRGHGELFFGEGSRLTVL.

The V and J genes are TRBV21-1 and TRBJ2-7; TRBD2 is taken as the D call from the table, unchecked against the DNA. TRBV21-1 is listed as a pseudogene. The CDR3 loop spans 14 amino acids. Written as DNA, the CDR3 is TGTGCCAGGATCGCAAGCGGGAATTCCTACGAGCAGTACTTC. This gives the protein CARIASGNSYEQYF.

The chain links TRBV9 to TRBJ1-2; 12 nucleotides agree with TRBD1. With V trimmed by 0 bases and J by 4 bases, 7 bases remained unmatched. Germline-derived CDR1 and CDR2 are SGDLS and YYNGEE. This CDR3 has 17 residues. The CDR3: CASSVGRDRGLSYGYTF. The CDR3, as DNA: TGTGCCAGCAGCGTAGGAAGGGACAGGGGGCTTTCCTATGGCTACACCTTC.

The CDR3 loop is CASSRGGGSGSYEQYF. CDR3 DNA sequence: TGTGCCAGTAGTAGGGGTGGGGGGTCCGGCTCCTACGAGCAGTACTTC. The chain employs TRBV19 and TRBJ2-7, with D perhaps matching TRBD2 (6 bases). Trimming pared 4 bases from V and 0 bases from J, leaving 16 bases between. The CDR3 has 16 amino acids. Per the germline V gene, CDR1 is LNHDA and CDR2 is SQIVND (reference sequence).

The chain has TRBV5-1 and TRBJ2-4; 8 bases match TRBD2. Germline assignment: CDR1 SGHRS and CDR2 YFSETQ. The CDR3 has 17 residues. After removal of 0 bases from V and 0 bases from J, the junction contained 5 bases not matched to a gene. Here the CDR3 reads CASSLVAGGLAKNIQYF. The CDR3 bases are TGCGCCAGCAGCTTGGTGGCGGGGGGATTAGCCAAAAACATTCAGTACTTC.

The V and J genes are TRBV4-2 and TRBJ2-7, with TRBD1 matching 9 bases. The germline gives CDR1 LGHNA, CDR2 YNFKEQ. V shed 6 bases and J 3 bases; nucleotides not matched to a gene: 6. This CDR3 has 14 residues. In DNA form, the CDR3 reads TGTGCCAGCAGGCACCCGGGACAGGGCTACGAGCAGTACTTC. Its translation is CASRHPGQGYEQYF.

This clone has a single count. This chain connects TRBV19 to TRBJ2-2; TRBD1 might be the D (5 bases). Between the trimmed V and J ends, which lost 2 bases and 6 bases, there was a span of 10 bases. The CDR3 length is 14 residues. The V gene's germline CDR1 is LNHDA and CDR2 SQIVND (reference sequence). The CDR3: CASSIRGNPGELFF. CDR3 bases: TGTGCCAGTAGTATAAGGGGCAACCCCGGGGAGCTGTTTTTT. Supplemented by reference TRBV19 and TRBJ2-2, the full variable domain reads DGGITQSPKYLFRKEGQNVTLSCEQNLNHDAMYWYRQDPGQGLRLIYYSQIVNDFQKGDIAEGYSVSREKKESFPLTVTSAQKNPTAFYLCASSIRGNPGELFFGEGSRLTVL.

CDR3 coding DNA: TGCGCCAGCAGCCAACTACTCTCTGGGGCCAACGTCCTGACTTTC. This encodes CASSQLLSGANVLTF. The J gene is TRBJ2-6, the V gene TRBV4-1; D is undetermined. Germline assignment: CDR1 MGHRA and CDR2 YSYEKL. The germline V and J ends were trimmed by 2 bases and 0 bases, with 5 bases remaining between them. The CDR3 covers 15 residues.

The DNA of the CDR3 is TGTGCCAGCAGCGTCCCTAGCGGGCACGAGACCCAGTACTTC. As protein: CASSVPSGHETQYF. This chain connects TRBV7-8 to TRBJ2-5, with 8 nucleotides matching TRBD2. The CDR3 contains 14 residues. The V gene's germline CDR1 is SGHVS and CDR2 FQNEAQ. The V segment lost 5 bases and the J segment 5 bases; nucleotides outside the gene matches: 7.